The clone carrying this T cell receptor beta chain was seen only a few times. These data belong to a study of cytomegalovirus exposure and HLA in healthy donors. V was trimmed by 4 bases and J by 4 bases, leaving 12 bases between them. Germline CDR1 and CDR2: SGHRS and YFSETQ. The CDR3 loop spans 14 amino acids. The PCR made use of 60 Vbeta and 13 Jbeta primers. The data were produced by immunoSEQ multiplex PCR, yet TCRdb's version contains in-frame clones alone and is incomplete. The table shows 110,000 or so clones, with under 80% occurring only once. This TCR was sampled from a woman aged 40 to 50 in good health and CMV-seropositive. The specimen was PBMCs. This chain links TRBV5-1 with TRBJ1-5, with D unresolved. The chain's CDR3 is CASSPGLLNQPQHF. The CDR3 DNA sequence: TGCGCCAGCAGCCCCGGACTGTTAAATCAGCCCCAGCATTTT.